This TCR beta chain originates from a study of early T cells in non-severe SARS-CoV-2 infection. Unique molecular identifiers were attached to individual cDNA molecules. TCRdb processed the 5' RACE reads anew with MiXCR; each CDR3 protein has one entry. The sample records some 81,000 distinct CDR3 sequences, roughly a sixth being singletons. The CDR3 contains 15 residues. Germline V gene lookup returns CDR1 GTSNPN and CDR2 SVGIG (reference sequence). Trimming removed 4 bases from V and 0 bases from J, with 13 bases in between. Source material: whole blood. This TCR derives from an adult who was a healthcare worker with PCR-confirmed SARS-CoV-2 infection or an uninfected control (not recorded which). This chain connects TRBV30 to TRBJ2-1, with a weak D call TRBD2 (6 bases). DNA for the CDR3: TGTGCCTGGACATCCGGGAGTCTCTCCTACAATGAGCAGTTCTTC. It yields the protein CAWTSGSLSYNEQFF.